Shown below are 25 T cell receptor beta chains from a single sample sequenced in a study of blood T cell repertoires in COVID-19. Generated by immunoSEQ multiplex PCR, the TCRdb table keeps only in-frame clones and is missing some. The sample comprises 45,000 to 55,000 clones, more than 70% of which are singletons, and 2.2% rests with the top ten. The sequenced sample was peripheral blood. These receptors were taken from a human donor in a cohort sampled during active COVID-19.

This chain connects TRBV3-1 (or the pseudogene TRBV3-2) to TRBJ2-3; 8 bases align to TRBD2. CDR1 LGHDT and CDR2 YNNKEL come from the germline V gene (reference sequence). There are 18 residues in the CDR3. Trimming cost V 4 bases and J 2 bases; bases outside gene matches: 14. Here the CDR3 DNA reads TGTGCCAGCAGCCGAGATATGGTAAGCGGGAGACACACAGATACGCAGTATTTT. It specifies CASSRDMVSGRHTDTQYF.

This chain connects TRBV27 to TRBJ2-1; TRBD2 might be the D (5 bases). CDR3 length: 15 residues. In germline, CDR1 is MNHEY, CDR2 SMNVEV (reference sequence). V shed 6 bases and J shed 6 bases, with 18 bases lying between them. CDR3 nucleotide sequence: TGTGCCAGCAGGGATAAGTCTAGCCGGACCAATGAGCAGTTCTTC. The encoded protein is CASRDKSSRTNEQFF.

The chain's CDR3 is CASSESGLILNQPQHF. The CDR3 DNA follows: TGTGCCAGCAGTGAGTCGGGACTGATTTTAAATCAGCCCCAGCATTTT. The rearrangement uses TRBV6-1 and TRBJ1-5; D is perhaps TRBD1 (5 bases). The V end was cut by 3 bases, the J end by 4 bases, with 16 bases between. The germline CDR1 and CDR2 sequences are MNHNS and SASEGT. The CDR3 spans 16 residues.

The J gene is TRBJ2-7, the V gene TRBV5-5, with D perhaps matching TRBD2 (6 bases). This CDR3 comprises 13 residues. The V gene's germline CDR1 is SGHKS and CDR2 YYEKEE (reference sequence). Trimming shortened V by 4 bases and J by 2 bases, and 10 bases separated the two germline ends. In DNA form, the CDR3 reads TGTGCCAGCAGCCCCCGCGGGGCCTACGAGCAGTACTTC. It codes for CASSPRGAYEQYF.

This chain uses TRBV5-1 with TRBJ2-3; 11 positions match TRBD2. The germline V gene has CDR1 SGHRS and CDR2 YFSETQ. V lost 5 bases to trimming and J lost 6 bases; unmatched junction nucleotides: 8. The CDR3 covers 15 residues. CDR3 DNA: TGCGCCAGCAGATATGGGACTAGCGGTCTCGATACGCAGTATTTT. Translated: CASRYGTSGLDTQYF.

The genes are TRBV7-9 and TRBJ2-2, with 10 bases aligning to TRBD2. The germline CDR1 and CDR2 sequences are SEHNR and FQNEAQ (reference sequence). The CDR3 has 15 amino acids. The trim removed 5 bases at V and 4 bases at J, leaving 4 bases unmatched. CDR3 nucleotides: TGTGCCAGCAGCCCTAGCGGGGGAATCACCGGGGAGCTGTTTTTT. Translating gives CASSPSGGITGELFF. Drawing the rest from reference TRBV7-9 and TRBJ2-2, the complete variable domain is DTGVSQNPRHKITKRGQNVTFRCDPISEHNRLYWYRQTLGQGPEFLTYFQNEAQLEKSRLLSDRFSAERPKGSFSTLEIQRTEQGDSAMYLCASSPSGGITGELFFGEGSRLTVL.

CDR3 residues: CATSRGARNEQFF. CDR3 in DNA: TGTGCCACCAGCAGGGGGGCTAGAAATGAGCAGTTCTTC. The rearrangement links TRBV24-1 to TRBJ2-1, with a possible D match to TRBD1 (7 bases). V was cut by 7 bases and J by 7 bases, with 13 bases left in between. Germline CDR1 reads KGHDR; CDR2 reads SFDVKD. This CDR3 has 13 residues.

This clone has a handful of counts. The chain employs TRBV14 and TRBJ2-1; 10 bases agree with TRBD2. The CDR3 has 19 amino acids. The junction had 12 bases not matched to a gene; V was cut back by 4 bases and J by 0 bases. Germline values: CDR1 SGHDN, CDR2 FVKESK. The CDR3 sequence is CASSPGAGGQRSSYNEQFF. The DNA for the CDR3 is TGTGCCAGCAGCCCTGGAGCGGGGGGGCAGCGGAGCTCCTACAATGAGCAGTTCTTC.

The V call is TRBV19, the J call TRBJ2-7; the D gene is possibly TRBD2 (6 bases). The germline V gene encodes CDR1 LNHDA and CDR2 SQIVND (reference sequence). Between the trimmed V and J ends, which lost 6 bases and 3 bases, there was a span of 9 bases. This CDR3 is built from 12 residues. This CDR3 is CASSLGGYEQYF. The CDR3, as DNA: TGTGCCAGTAGCCTCGGGGGCTACGAGCAGTACTTC.

This clone has only one observation. CDR3 nucleotide sequence: TGTGCCAGTAGTGGCAAGACAGGGGCCTCTGGAAACACCATATATTTT. Its translation: CASSGKTGASGNTIYF. The chain is built from TRBV19 and TRBJ1-3; 8 nucleotides agree with TRBD1. The CDR3 contains 16 residues. Germline assignment: CDR1 LNHDA and CDR2 SQIVND (reference sequence). V trimming: 5 bases; J trimming: 0 bases; junction bases outside the gene matches: 6. The full variable domain, its missing parts supplied by reference TRBV19 and TRBJ1-3, is DGGITQSPKYLFRKEGQNVTLSCEQNLNHDAMYWYRQDPGQGLRLIYYSQIVNDFQKGDIAEGYSVSREKKESFPLTVTSAQKNPTAFYLCASSGKTGASGNTIYFGEGSWLTVV.

The V and J genes are TRBV5-8 and TRBJ1-2; the D is unclear. This CDR3 is built from 14 residues. Germline V gene lookup returns CDR1 SGHTS and CDR2 YDEGEE. Trimming left V 4 bases short and J 6 bases short, with 16 bases between. CDR3 in amino acids: CASSPYYPSDGYTF. CDR3 in DNA: TGTGCCAGCAGCCCCTATTATCCTTCGGATGGCTACACCTTC.

The chain joins TRBV6-6 to TRBJ2-3, with unresolved D. The CDR3 extends over 12 amino acids. CDR1 and CDR2 from the germline V gene are MNHNY and SVGAGI (reference sequence). V lost 4 bases to trimming and J lost 0 bases, with 2 bases between them. The CDR3 region has the DNA TGTGCCAGCAGTTCTAGCACAGATACGCAGTATTTT. It specifies CASSSSTDTQYF.

CDR3 coding DNA: TGCAGTGCTAGCAGGGACAAGGAGGACACCTTC. Translation: CSASRDKEDTF. The J gene is TRBJ1-2, the V gene TRBV20-1; D might be TRBD1 (6 bases). The CDR3 is made up of 11 amino acids. The germline V gene has CDR1 DFQATT and CDR2 SNEGSKA (reference sequence). Deletions cut 3 bases from V and 12 bases from J, with 14 bases between.

For this clone: The germline gene is not matched at one end of the junction; a read error may be the cause. This chain joins TRBV3-1 (or the pseudogene TRBV3-2) and TRBJ2-7; 7 nucleotides match TRBD1. This CDR3 has 14 amino acids. Germline CDR1 is LGHDT and CDR2 is YNNKEL (reference sequence). The CDR3 region has the DNA TGTGCCAGCACCCAAGGACAGGTCACCTACGAGCAGTACTTC. Amino acids: CASTQGQVTYEQYF.

The chain is built from TRBV28 and TRBJ2-2; no definite D call. V was pared by 4 bases and J by 1 base, with 10 bases between. Germline values: CDR1 MDHEN, CDR2 SYDVKM. There are 15 residues in the CDR3. For the CDR3, the DNA is TGTGCCAGCAGTTCCGGGTCTCAGAACACCGGGGAGCTGTTTTTT. It is translated as CASSSGSQNTGELFF.

This sequence joins TRBV5-4 and TRBJ2-4, with D perhaps matching TRBD2 (5 bases). The CDR3 has 16 amino acids. CDR1 and CDR2 (germline): SGHNT, YYREEE (reference sequence). Between the trimmed V and J ends, which lost 0 bases and 0 bases, there was a span of 10 bases. The CDR3 DNA is TGTGCCAGCAGCTTGGGGGCGGGTATAGCCAAAAACATTCAGTACTTC. The encoded protein is CASSLGAGIAKNIQYF.

This chain joins TRBV7-2 and TRBJ1-1; TRBD1 is a possible D gene (6 bases). The germline gives CDR1 SGHTA, CDR2 FQGNSA. The CDR3 loop spans 14 amino acids. V was trimmed by 2 bases and J by 11 bases, leaving 18 bases between them. CDR3 region: CASSLLGGAAAAFF. CDR3 DNA: TGTGCCAGCAGCTTATTAGGGGGAGCCGCGGCCGCTTTCTTT.

The chain employs TRBV19 and TRBJ2-7, with TRBD2 identical over 7 bases. The V gene end was trimmed by 8 bases and the J gene end by 0 bases; junction bases not matched to a gene: 4. CDR3 size: 13 residues. Per the germline V gene, CDR1 is LNHDA and CDR2 is SQIVND (reference sequence). CDR3 sequence: CASSGGSSYEQYF. CDR3 in DNA: TGTGCCAGTTCCGGCGGGAGCTCCTACGAGCAGTACTTC. Drawing the rest from reference TRBV19 and TRBJ2-7, the complete variable domain is DGGITQSPKYLFRKEGQNVTLSCEQNLNHDAMYWYRQDPGQGLRLIYYSQIVNDFQKGDIAEGYSVSREKKESFPLTVTSAQKNPTAFYLCASSGGSSYEQYFGPGTRLTVT.

The chain employs TRBV5-4 and TRBJ2-3; a weak D match, TRBD2 (5 bases). Germline CDR1 and CDR2: SGHNT and YYREEE (reference sequence). The V end was cut by 4 bases, the J end by 2 bases, with 8 bases between. CDR3 length: 13 residues. CDR3 region: CASSEGNTDTQYF. In DNA form, the CDR3 reads TGTGCCAGCAGCGAGGGCAACACAGATACGCAGTATTTT. The variable domain in full, with the rest retrieved from reference TRBV5-4 and TRBJ2-3, is ETGVTQSPTHLIKTRGQQVTLRCSSQSGHNTVSWYQQALGQGPQFIFQYYREEENGRGNFPPRFSGLQFPNYSSELNVNALELDDSALYLCASSEGNTDTQYFGPGTRLTVL.

This clone was seen a single time. The chain joins TRBV3-1 (or the pseudogene TRBV3-2) to TRBJ2-2; 9 bases align to TRBD2. V shed 0 bases and J 11 bases; nucleotides not matched to a gene: 7. The CDR3 has 15 amino acids. CDR1 is LGHDT, CDR2 YNNKEL, per germline (reference sequence). CDR3 region: CASSQDASGARELFF. In DNA form, the CDR3 reads TGTGCCAGCAGCCAAGATGCTAGCGGGGCCCGTGAGCTGTTTTTT.

The rearrangement links TRBV27 to TRBJ2-2; 9 bases map to TRBD2. Germline V gene sequence: CDR1 MNHEY, CDR2 SMNVEV (reference sequence). The ends lost 6 bases at V and 6 bases at J; junction bases unmatched: 5. The CDR3 is 14 residues long. CDR3 DNA sequence: TGTGCCAGCAGGTCCGGGACTAGCTCCGGGGAGCTGTTTTTT. This gives the protein CASRSGTSSGELFF.

The chain carries TRBV2 and TRBJ1-3; 9 bases are shared with TRBD1. CDR3 size: 14 residues. Germline V gene data show CDR1 as SNHLY and CDR2 as FYNNEI. After removal of 8 bases from V and 4 bases from J, the junction contained 6 bases not matched to a gene. CDR3 DNA: TGTGCCAGCTATACAGGGGGCCAGGGAAACACCATATATTTT. It translates to CASYTGGQGNTIYF.

The chain combines TRBV19 with TRBJ2-7; 7 bases fit TRBD1. Trimming at V came to 2 bases and at J to 3 bases, leaving 4 bases not matched to a gene. The CDR3 is 14 residues long. Looked up from germline, CDR1 is LNHDA and CDR2 is SQIVND (reference sequence). The CDR3 region is CASSIQGEFYEQYF. The DNA of the CDR3 is TGTGCCAGTAGTATACAGGGGGAGTTCTACGAGCAGTACTTC. Combining the CDR3 with reference TRBV19 and TRBJ2-7 gives the whole variable domain DGGITQSPKYLFRKEGQNVTLSCEQNLNHDAMYWYRQDPGQGLRLIYYSQIVNDFQKGDIAEGYSVSREKKESFPLTVTSAQKNPTAFYLCASSIQGEFYEQYFGPGTRLTVT.

J is TRBJ2-1 and V is TRBV7-2, with D tentatively TRBD1 (7 bases). This CDR3 spans 16 amino acids. The germline CDR1 and CDR2 sequences are SGHTA and FQGNSA. Trimming cost V 5 bases and J 2 bases, with 16 bases left between them. Here the CDR3 reads CASSPGGTRAYNEQFF. CDR3 sequence (DNA): TGTGCCAGCAGCCCAGGGGGGACTCGAGCCTACAATGAGCAGTTCTTC.

The chain recombines TRBV6-5 with TRBJ1-1, with D possibly TRBD1 on 5 matching bases. CDR3 length: 14 amino acids. The germline V gene encodes CDR1 MNHEY and CDR2 SVGAGI. Deletions cut 8 bases from V and 4 bases from J, with 17 bases between. Written as DNA, the CDR3 is TGTGCCAGCCTTAAGATGGGAGGGACCACTGAAGCTTTCTTT. Amino acids: CASLKMGGTTEAFF.